The clone carrying this T cell receptor (beta chain) was detected ten times or more. The antigen remains unidentified. The CDR3 is made up of 13 amino acids. V lost 5 bases to trimming and J lost 7 bases; unmatched junction nucleotides: 7. Germline CDR1 is SGHVS and CDR2 is FQNEAQ. Amplification of the TCR beta CDR3 regions used RNA transcripts (as template). Scientists carried out first-round RT-PCR using HTBI primers and then a second-round multiplex PCR. TCRdb recomputed calls from the multiplex PCR reads with MiXCR, one row per CDR3 protein. The sample shows about half a million distinct CDR3 sequences, about 15% of them seen only once. The data derive from a study of Graves' ophthalmopathy and Graves' hyperthyroidism. Overall study findings and caveats: Blood samples also showed most expanded thyroid clonotypes exceeding 0.001 frequency.

Symptoms, serum thyroxine and TRAb, thyroid ultrasound, and orbital computed tomography formed the diagnostic basis. The source material was blood. The receptor's source is a woman aged 25 to 39 with Graves' ophthalmopathy. The V call is TRBV7-8, the J call TRBJ1-2; 7 bases align to TRBD1. The CDR3 loop reads CASSLTGASGYTF. Written as DNA, the CDR3 is TGTGCCAGCAGCCTCACAGGGGCTTCTGGCTACACCTTC. The entire variable domain, with the rest obtained from reference TRBV7-8 and TRBJ1-2, is as follows: GAGVSQSPRYKVAKRGQDVALRCDPISGHVSLFWYQQALGQGPEFLTYFQNEAQLDKSGLPSDRFFAERPEGSVSTLKIQRTQQEDSAVYLCASSLTGASGYTFGSGTRLTVV.